What follows describes a single T cell receptor (beta chain). The protocol was immunoSEQ multiplex PCR, while the TCRdb copy is restricted to in-frame clones and leaves out a portion. Among 46,000 or so clones listed, under 90% were seen once. The CDR3 totals 13 residues. The germline V gene encodes CDR1 MNHNS and CDR2 SASEGT. J gave up 5 bases and V 6 bases, and 5 bases lay outside the gene matches. This sample stems from a study of T cell changes during pregnancy in multiple sclerosis. This rearrangement joins TRBV6-1 to TRBJ2-7, with TRBD1 matching 9 bases. The receptor was isolated from a female donor in good health, enrolled as a control in a pregnancy study. Sample: peripheral blood, taken in the second trimester of pregnancy. The CDR3 nucleotides read TGTGCCAGCAGCCGGACAGGGGAGAACGAGCAGTACTTC. It codes for CASSRTGENEQYF.